Following are 13 T cell receptor beta chains from one sample sequenced in a study of T cells after posttransplantation cyclophosphamide. A marrow graft followed busulfan-fludarabine conditioning, with cyclophosphamide on days +3 and +4. Only in-frame clones appear in the TCRdb table, and some are missing; sequencing was by immunoSEQ multiplex PCR. The table lists 9,500 to 12,000 clones, no singletons, with around 24% in the top ten. The sequencing here drew on PBMCs, taken after allogeneic stem cell transplant with posttransplant cyclophosphamide. Receptors were obtained from a female patient aged 35 to 55 who received an allogeneic stem cell transplant from a related donor, was CMV-positive, and had no GVHD. Certain T cells may be donor cells from the graft.

This clone was found many times. V usage is TRBV18 and J usage is TRBJ1-5; D might be TRBD1 (5 bases). CDR3 size: 15 residues. CDR1 KGHSH and CDR2 LQKENI come from the germline V gene. Trimming stripped 2 bases from V and 5 bases from J, with 13 bases between. CDR3 coding DNA: TGTGCCAGCTCACCAACCAGGACATTATATCAGCCCCAGCATTTT. It encodes CASSPTRTLYQPQHF.

In this sample, this clone turned up many times. The rearrangement joins TRBV28 to TRBJ2-1, with 8 bases that match TRBD2. There are 14 residues in the CDR3. Germline CDR1 is MDHEN and CDR2 is SYDVKM. V lost 4 bases to trimming and J lost 5 bases; unmatched junction nucleotides: 4. CDR3 sequence: CASSSGGANNEQFF. The CDR3 bases are TGTGCCAGCAGTTCGGGGGGGGCGAACAATGAGCAGTTCTTC.

This clone was seen many times. The chain uses TRBV5-5 and TRBJ2-1; TRBD2 agrees at 9 bases. Germline V CDR1 and CDR2: SGHKS, YYEKEE (reference sequence). There are 16 residues in the CDR3. V was clipped by 4 bases and J by 1 base; unmatched bases: 6. The CDR3: CASSELAGASYNEQFF. The CDR3 region has the DNA TGTGCCAGCAGCGAGTTAGCGGGAGCTTCCTACAATGAGCAGTTCTTC. Full variable domain (missing parts from reference TRBV5-5 and TRBJ2-1): DAGVTQSPTHLIKTRGQQVTLRCSPISGHKSVSWYQQVLGQGPQFIFQYYEKEERGRGNFPDRFSARQFPNYSSELNVNALLLGDSALYLCASSELAGASYNEQFFGPGTRLTVL.

This clone was observed at least ten times. V is TRBV28 and J is TRBJ2-5; 7 bases map to TRBD1. Per the germline V gene, CDR1 is MDHEN and CDR2 is SYDVKM. This CDR3 has 17 residues. Unmatched junction bases numbered 12, after V lost 5 bases and J lost 0 bases. DNA of the CDR3: TGTGCCAGCAGTCCGACACGGGACAGTAGACACCAAGAGACCCAGTACTTC. Translating it yields CASSPTRDSRHQETQYF. Supplemented by reference TRBV28 and TRBJ2-5, the full variable domain reads DVKVTQSSRYLVKRTGEKVFLECVQDMDHENMFWYRQDPGLGLRLIYFSYDVKMKEKGDIPEGYSVSREKKERFSLILESASTNQTSMYLCASSPTRDSRHQETQYFGPGTRLLVL.

The J gene is TRBJ2-5, the V gene TRBV6-6, with 10 bases aligning to TRBD2. Germline V gene sequence: CDR1 MNHNY, CDR2 SVGAGI (reference sequence). The V and J ends lost 2 bases and 3 bases, in that order; junction bases with no gene match: 0. This CDR3 has 14 residues. The CDR3 protein is CASSYLAGEETQYF. As DNA, the CDR3 is TGTGCCAGCAGTTACCTAGCGGGGGAAGAGACCCAGTACTTC.

This clone was observed many times. This chain uses TRBV6-1 with TRBJ1-3; D gene unclear. The CDR3 is made up of 16 amino acids. From germline, CDR1 is MNHNS and CDR2 SASEGT. V lost 4 bases, J lost 4 bases, and 17 bases lay in between. The CDR3 region is CASSGLHPSSGNTIYF. The CDR3 coding sequence is TGTGCCAGCAGTGGACTTCATCCCAGCTCCGGAAACACCATATATTTT.

This clone came up many times. The rearrangement joins TRBV6-1 to TRBJ1-2, with a possible D match to TRBD1 (5 bases). The length of the CDR3 is 15 residues. Between the trimmed V and J ends, which lost 2 bases and 0 bases, there was a span of 10 bases. CDR1 is MNHNS and CDR2 is SASEGT in the germline V gene. The CDR3 DNA is TGTGCCAGCAGTGAAATCGACAGCCCTAACTATGGCTACACCTTC. Amino acids: CASSEIDSPNYGYTF.

This clone was found many times. The rearrangement links TRBV5-4 to TRBJ1-4; perhaps TRBD1 as D (5 bases). The germline CDR1 and CDR2 sequences are SGHNT and YYREEE (reference sequence). The CDR3 spans 15 residues. V lost 0 bases and J 2 bases, leaving 8 bases between the germline ends. The CDR3 region has the DNA TGTGCCAGCAGCTTGGCGGGGGGGACTAATGAAAAACTGTTTTTT. It specifies CASSLAGGTNEKLFF.

This clone occurred many times. The genes are TRBV5-1 and TRBJ1-6; 7 positions agree with TRBD1. The V gene end was trimmed by 5 bases and the J gene end by 7 bases; junction bases not matched to a gene: 6. In germline, CDR1 is SGHRS, CDR2 YFSETQ. The CDR3 length is 14 residues. DNA of the CDR3: TGCGCCAGCAGTCGTGACAGGGCCAATTCACCCCTCCACTTT. The encoded protein is CASSRDRANSPLHF.

By share, this clone ranks as medium-sized. The rearrangement uses TRBV6-1 and TRBJ1-6, with a possible D match to TRBD1 (5 bases). Germline CDR1 MNHNS, CDR2 SASEGT. The V end was cut by 2 bases, the J end by 9 bases, with 17 bases between. The CDR3 has 16 amino acids. DNA of the CDR3: TGTGCCAGCAGTGAATTAAGCGCCACAGGTAGTTCACCCCTCCACTTT. This encodes CASSELSATGSSPLHF.

This clone was picked up many times. The rearrangement joins TRBV10-1 to TRBJ2-1; D is perhaps TRBD1 (6 bases). Trimming left V 4 bases short and J 4 bases short, with 14 bases between. The CDR3 is 15 residues long. Germline-derived CDR1 and CDR2 are WNHNN and SYGVQD (reference sequence). The CDR3 protein is CASSVGGPNYNEQFF. The CDR3 DNA reads TGCGCCAGCAGTGTAGGGGGTCCCAATTACAATGAGCAGTTCTTC.

This clone has at least ten counts. The chain uses TRBV5-6 and TRBJ1-1; 9 nucleotides match TRBD1. The V segment lost 0 bases and the J segment 7 bases; nucleotides outside the gene matches: 7. Germline V gene data show CDR1 as SGHDT and CDR2 as YYEEEE. The CDR3 contains 15 residues. CDR3 bases: TGTGCCAGCAGCTTGGGGGACAGGGACCTTTATGAAGCTTTCTTT. Its translation is CASSLGDRDLYEAFF.

There are many counts of this clone. The chain recombines TRBV28 with TRBJ1-4, with TRBD1 matching 8 bases. Germline lookup yields CDR1 MDHEN and CDR2 SYDVKM. This CDR3 has 15 amino acids. The V segment lost 5 bases and the J segment 7 bases; nucleotides outside the gene matches: 9. The CDR3 sequence is CASSPRTGLREKLFF. In DNA, the CDR3 is TGTGCCAGCAGTCCGCGGACAGGGCTGCGTGAAAAACTGTTTTTT.